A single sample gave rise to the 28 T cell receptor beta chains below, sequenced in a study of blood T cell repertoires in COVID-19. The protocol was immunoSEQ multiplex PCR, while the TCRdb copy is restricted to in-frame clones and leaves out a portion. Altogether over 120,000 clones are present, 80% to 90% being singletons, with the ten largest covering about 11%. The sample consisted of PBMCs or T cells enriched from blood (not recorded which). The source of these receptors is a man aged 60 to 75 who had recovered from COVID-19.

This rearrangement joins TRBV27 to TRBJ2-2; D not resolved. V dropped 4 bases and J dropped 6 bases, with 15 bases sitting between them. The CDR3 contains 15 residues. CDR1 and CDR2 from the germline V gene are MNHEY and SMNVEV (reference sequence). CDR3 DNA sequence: TGTGCCAGCAGTTCCCACTCTAGTGGCGCCGGGGAGCTGTTTTTT. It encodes CASSSHSSGAGELFF.

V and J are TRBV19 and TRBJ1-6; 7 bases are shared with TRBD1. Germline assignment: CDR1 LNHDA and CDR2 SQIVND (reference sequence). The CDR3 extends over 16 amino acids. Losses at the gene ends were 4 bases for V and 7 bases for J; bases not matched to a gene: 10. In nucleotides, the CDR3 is TGTGCCAGTAGTACCGAAAGGGGGCGCGGGAATTCACCCCTCCACTTT. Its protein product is CASSTERGRGNSPLHF.

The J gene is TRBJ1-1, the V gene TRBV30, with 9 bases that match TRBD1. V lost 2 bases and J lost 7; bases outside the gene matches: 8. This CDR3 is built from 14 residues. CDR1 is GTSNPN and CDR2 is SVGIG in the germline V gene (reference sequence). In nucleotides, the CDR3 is TGTGCCTGGAGTATATACAGGGGGCCGAGTGAAGCTTTCTTT. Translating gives CAWSIYRGPSEAFF.

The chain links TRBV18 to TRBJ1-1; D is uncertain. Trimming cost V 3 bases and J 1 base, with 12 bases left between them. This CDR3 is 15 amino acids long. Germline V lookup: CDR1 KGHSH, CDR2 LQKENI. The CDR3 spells CASSPHPEGNTEAFF. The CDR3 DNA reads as TGTGCCAGCTCACCTCACCCGGAGGGGAACACTGAAGCTTTCTTT.

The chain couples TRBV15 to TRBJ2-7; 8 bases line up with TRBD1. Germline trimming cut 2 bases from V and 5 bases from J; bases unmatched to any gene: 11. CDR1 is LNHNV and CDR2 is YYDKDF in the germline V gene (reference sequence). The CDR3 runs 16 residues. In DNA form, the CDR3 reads TGTGCCACCAGCAGACAGACAGGGGCAGTAGAAAACGAGCAGTACTTC. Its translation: CATSRQTGAVENEQYF. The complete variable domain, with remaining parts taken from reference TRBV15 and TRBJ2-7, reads DAMVIQNPRYQVTQFGKPVTLSCSQTLNHNVMYWYQQKSSQAPKLLFHYYDKDFNNEADTPDNFQSRRPNTSFCFLDIRSPGLGDTAMYLCATSRQTGAVENEQYFGPGTRLTVT.

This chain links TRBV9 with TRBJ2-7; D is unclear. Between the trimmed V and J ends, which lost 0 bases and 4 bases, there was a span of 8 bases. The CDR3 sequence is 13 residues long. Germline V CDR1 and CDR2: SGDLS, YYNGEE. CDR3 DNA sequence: TGTGCCAGCAGCGTAGCTATCGGTTACGAGCAGTACTTC. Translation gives CASSVAIGYEQYF.

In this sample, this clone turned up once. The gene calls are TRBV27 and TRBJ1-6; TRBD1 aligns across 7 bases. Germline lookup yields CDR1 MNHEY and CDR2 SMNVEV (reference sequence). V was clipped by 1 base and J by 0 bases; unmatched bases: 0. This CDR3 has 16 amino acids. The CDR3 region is CASSLYRGSYNSPLHF. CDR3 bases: TGTGCCAGCAGTTTATACAGGGGCTCCTATAATTCACCCCTCCACTTT.

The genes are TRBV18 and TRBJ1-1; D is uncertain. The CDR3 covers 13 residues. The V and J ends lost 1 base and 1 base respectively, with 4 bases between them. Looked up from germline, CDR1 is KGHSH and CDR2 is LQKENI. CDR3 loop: CASSPLSNTEAFF. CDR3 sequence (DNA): TGTGCCAGCTCACCACTCTCGAACACTGAAGCTTTCTTT.

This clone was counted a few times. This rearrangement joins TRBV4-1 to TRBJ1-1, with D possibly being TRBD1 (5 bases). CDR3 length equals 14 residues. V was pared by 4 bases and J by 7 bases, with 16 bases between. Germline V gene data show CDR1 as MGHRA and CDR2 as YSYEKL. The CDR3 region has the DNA TGCGCCAGCAGCCCGACGCCAGGGCTAAGTGAAGCTTTCTTT. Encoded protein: CASSPTPGLSEAFF.

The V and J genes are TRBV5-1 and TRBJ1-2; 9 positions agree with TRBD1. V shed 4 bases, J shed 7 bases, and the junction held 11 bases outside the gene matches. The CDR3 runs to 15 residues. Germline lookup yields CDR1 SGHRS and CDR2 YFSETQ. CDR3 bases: TGCGCCAGCAGCAGCAGGACAGGGGTGTTTCGTGGCTACACCTTC. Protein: CASSSRTGVFRGYTF.

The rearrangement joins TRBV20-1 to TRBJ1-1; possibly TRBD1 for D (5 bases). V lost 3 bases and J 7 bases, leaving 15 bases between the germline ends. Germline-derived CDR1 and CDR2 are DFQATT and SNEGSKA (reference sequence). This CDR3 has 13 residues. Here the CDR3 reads CSASPPGSGEAFF. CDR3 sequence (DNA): TGCAGTGCTAGTCCCCCAGGGTCTGGTGAAGCTTTCTTT.

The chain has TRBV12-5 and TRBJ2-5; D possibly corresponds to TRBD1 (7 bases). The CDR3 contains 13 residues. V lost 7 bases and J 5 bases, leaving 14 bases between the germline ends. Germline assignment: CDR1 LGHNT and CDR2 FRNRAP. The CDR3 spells CASATTGRETQYF. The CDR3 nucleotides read TGTGCTAGTGCCACGACAGGGAGGGAGACCCAGTACTTC.

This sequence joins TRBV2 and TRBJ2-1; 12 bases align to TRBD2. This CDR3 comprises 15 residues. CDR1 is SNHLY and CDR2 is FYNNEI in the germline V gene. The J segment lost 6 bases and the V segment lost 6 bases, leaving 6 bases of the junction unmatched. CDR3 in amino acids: CASSRGLAGLNEQFF. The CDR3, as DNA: TGTGCCAGCAGCCGGGGACTAGCGGGTCTCAATGAGCAGTTCTTC.

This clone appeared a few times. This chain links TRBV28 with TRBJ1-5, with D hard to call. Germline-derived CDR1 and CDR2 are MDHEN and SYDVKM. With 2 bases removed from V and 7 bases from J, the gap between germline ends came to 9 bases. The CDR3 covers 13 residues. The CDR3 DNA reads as TGTGCCAGCAGTTTAGCAGGAAAGCAGCCCCAGCATTTT. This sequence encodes CASSLAGKQPQHF.

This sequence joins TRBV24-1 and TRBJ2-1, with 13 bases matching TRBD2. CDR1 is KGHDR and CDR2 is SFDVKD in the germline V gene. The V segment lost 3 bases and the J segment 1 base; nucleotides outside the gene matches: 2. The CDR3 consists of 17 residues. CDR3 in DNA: TGTGCCACCAGTGATCCGACTAGCGGGAGGTCCTACAATGAGCAGTTCTTC. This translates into CATSDPTSGRSYNEQFF.

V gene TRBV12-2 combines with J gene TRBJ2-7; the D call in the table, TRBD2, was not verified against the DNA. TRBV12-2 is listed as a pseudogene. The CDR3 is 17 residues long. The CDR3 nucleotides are TGTGCAAGTCGCTTAGAGCCTAGCGGGAGGCCACCCTACGAGCAGTACTTC. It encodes CASRLEPSGRPPYEQYF.

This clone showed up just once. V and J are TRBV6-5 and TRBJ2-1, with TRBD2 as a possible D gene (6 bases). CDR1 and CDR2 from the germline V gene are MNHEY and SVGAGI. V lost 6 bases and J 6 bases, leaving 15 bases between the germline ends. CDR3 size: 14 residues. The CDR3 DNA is TGTGCCAGCAGAGTTCGCGGGGCGAGCAATGAGCAGTTCTTC. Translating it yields CASRVRGASNEQFF.

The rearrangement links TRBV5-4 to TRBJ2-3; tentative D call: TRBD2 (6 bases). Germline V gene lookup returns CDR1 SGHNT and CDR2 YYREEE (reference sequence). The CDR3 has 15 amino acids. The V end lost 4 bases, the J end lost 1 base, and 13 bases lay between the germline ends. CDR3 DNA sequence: TGTGCCAGCAGCCCAACTAGCTCTCGCACAGATACGCAGTATTTT. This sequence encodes CASSPTSSRTDTQYF. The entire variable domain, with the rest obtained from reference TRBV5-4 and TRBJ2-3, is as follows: ETGVTQSPTHLIKTRGQQVTLRCSSQSGHNTVSWYQQALGQGPQFIFQYYREEENGRGNFPPRFSGLQFPNYSSELNVNALELDDSALYLCASSPTSSRTDTQYFGPGTRLTVL.

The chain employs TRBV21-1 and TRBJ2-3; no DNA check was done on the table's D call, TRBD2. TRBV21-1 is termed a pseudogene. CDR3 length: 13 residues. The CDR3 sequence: CASSEESTDTQYF. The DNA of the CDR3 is TGTGCCAGCAGCGAGGAGAGCACAGATACGCAGTATTTT.

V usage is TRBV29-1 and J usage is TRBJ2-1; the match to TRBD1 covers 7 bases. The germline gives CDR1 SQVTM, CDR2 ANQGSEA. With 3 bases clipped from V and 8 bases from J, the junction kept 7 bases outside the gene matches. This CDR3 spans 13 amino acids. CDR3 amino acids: CSVDYSGTDEQFF. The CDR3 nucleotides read TGCAGCGTTGATTATTCCGGGACAGATGAGCAGTTCTTC.

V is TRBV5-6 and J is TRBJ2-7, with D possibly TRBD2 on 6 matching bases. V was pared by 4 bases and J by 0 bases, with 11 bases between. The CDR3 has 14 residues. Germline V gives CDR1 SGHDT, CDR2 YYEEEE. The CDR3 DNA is TGTGCCAGCAGCCCCCGGGACTCCTCCTACGAGCAGTACTTC. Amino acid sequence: CASSPRDSSYEQYF.

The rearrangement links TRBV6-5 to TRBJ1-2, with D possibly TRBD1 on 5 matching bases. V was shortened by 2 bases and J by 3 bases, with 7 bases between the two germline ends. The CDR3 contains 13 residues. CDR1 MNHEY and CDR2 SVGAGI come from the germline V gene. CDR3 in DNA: TGTGCCAGCAGTTACCCGACAGACTATGGCTACACCTTC. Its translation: CASSYPTDYGYTF.

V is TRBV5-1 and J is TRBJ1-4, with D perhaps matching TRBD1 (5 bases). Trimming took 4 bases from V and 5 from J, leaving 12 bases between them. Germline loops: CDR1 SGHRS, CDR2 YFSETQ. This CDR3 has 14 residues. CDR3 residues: CASSHESGNEKLFF. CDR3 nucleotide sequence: TGCGCCAGCAGCCATGAATCAGGGAATGAAAAACTGTTTTTT. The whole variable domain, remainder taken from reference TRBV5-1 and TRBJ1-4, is KAGVTQTPRYLIKTRGQQVTLSCSPISGHRSVSWYQQTPGQGLQFLFEYFSETQRNKGNFPGRFSGRQFSNSRSEMNVSTLELGDSALYLCASSHESGNEKLFFGSGTQLSVL.

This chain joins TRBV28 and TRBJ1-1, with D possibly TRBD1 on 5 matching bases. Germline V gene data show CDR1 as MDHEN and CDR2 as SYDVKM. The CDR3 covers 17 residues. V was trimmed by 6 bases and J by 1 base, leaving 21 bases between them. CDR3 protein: CASSQPGGRTPNTEAFF. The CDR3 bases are TGTGCCAGCAGCCAACCGGGGGGACGGACGCCGAACACTGAAGCTTTCTTT.

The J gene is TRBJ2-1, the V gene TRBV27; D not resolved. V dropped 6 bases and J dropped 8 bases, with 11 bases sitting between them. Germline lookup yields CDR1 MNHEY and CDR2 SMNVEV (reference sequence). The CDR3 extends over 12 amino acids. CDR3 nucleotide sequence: TGTGCCAGCAGCAGAGGTCGCGATGAGCAGTTCTTC. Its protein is CASSRGRDEQFF.

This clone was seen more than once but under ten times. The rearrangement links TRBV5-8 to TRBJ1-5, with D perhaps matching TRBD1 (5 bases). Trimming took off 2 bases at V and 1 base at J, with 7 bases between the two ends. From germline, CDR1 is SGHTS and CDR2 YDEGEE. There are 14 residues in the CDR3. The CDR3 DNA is TGTGCCAGCAGCTTAGACAGCAGCAATCAGCCCCAGCATTTT. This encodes CASSLDSSNQPQHF.

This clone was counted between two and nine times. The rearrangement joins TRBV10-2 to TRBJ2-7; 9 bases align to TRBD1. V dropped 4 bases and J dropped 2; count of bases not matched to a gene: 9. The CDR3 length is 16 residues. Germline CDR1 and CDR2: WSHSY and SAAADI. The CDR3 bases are TGCGCCAGCAGTGGAGTCGGGACAGGGTCCCCCTACGAGCAGTACTTC. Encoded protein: CASSGVGTGSPYEQYF.

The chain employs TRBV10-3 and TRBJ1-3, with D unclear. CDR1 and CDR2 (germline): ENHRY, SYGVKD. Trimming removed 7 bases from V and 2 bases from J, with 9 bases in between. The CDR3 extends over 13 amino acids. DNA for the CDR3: TGTGCCATCACCAAAGACACTGGAAACACCATATATTTT. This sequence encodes CAITKDTGNTIYF.